The rows below give T cell receptor beta chains drawn from one sample of a study of T cell responses to AZD1222 COVID-19 vaccine. Measured with immunoSEQ multiplex PCR; TCRdb has only the in-frame clones, and not every one. The sample lists about 130,000 clones, nearly 90% occurring once. Sequences were derived from peripheral blood, sampled 28 days after the second AZD1222 dose. The receptor source for this set is an adult who received the AZD1222 COVID-19 vaccine. Both conserved end residues are part of each CDR3. D genes are given only for firm matches. Clone size is shown for a subset of rows, as once, few, many or a class of expanded clone.

V	D	J	size	CDR3	DNA
TRBV3-1/TRBV3-2	TRBD1	TRBJ1-1	few	CASSQRDRPLVAFF	TGTGCCAGCAGCCAAAGGGACAGGCCCCTTGTCGCTTTCTTT
TRBV4-3	.	TRBJ1-5	.	CASSQDLSQPQHF	TGCGCCAGCAGCCAAGATCTTTCCCAACCCCAGCATTTT
TRBV6-4	.	TRBJ1-2	once	CASSESQSYYGYTF	TGTGCCAGCAGTGAATCTCAGTCATACTATGGCTACACCTTC
TRBV6-5	.	TRBJ1-2	.	CASSYLTGFGYTF	TGTGCCAGCAGTTATCTAACAGGGTTCGGCTACACCTTC
TRBV10-3	TRBD1	TRBJ1-5	.	CAIGQGADQPQHF	TGTGCCATCGGTCAGGGGGCTGATCAGCCCCAGCATTTT
TRBV19	.	TRBJ2-7	.	CASSSRRGFSYEQYF	TGTGCCAGTAGTTCCCGGAGGGGGTTTTCCTACGAGCAGTACTTC
TRBV4-2	.	TRBJ1-1	.	CASSPPRGTEAFF	TGTGCCAGCAGCCCGCCGAGGGGGACTGAAGCTTTCTTT
TRBV19	.	TRBJ1-5	.	CASSIFPRETLPNQPQHF	TGTGCCAGTAGTATTTTCCCCCGCGAAACCCTTCCTAATCAGCCCCAGCATTTT
TRBV5-1	.	TRBJ2-7	.	CASSLRPDSYYEQYF	TGCGCCAGCAGCTTGAGACCGGACTCTTACTACGAGCAGTACTTC
TRBV24-1	.	TRBJ2-5	.	CATSDTRQGGQETQYF	TGTGCCACCAGTGATACCCGACAGGGAGGGCAGGAGACCCAGTACTTC
TRBV6-6	.	TRBJ1-5	.	CASSEAGHSNQPQHF	TGTGCCAGCAGTGAGGCAGGGCATAGCAATCAGCCCCAGCATTTT
TRBV19	.	TRBJ1-6	.	CASSILQQAPLHF	TGTGCCAGTAGTATACTCCAACAGGCACCCCTCCACTTT
TRBV7-6	TRBD1	TRBJ2-1	.	CASGRSFPGTGIYEQFF	TGTGCCAGCGGTAGGTCCTTCCCGGGGACAGGGATCTATGAGCAGTTCTTC
TRBV7-3	TRBD2	TRBJ2-2	few	CASSPTSWRGITGELFF	TGTGCCAGCAGCCCGACTTCGTGGCGGGGGATCACCGGGGAGCTGTTTTTT
TRBV5-6	.	TRBJ2-7	.	CASSLDAYEQYF	TGTGCCAGCAGCTTGGACGCCTACGAGCAGTACTTC
TRBV7-9	.	TRBJ1-5	.	CASSLGGEEQPQHF	TGTGCCAGCAGCTTAGGAGGGGAGGAACAGCCCCAGCATTTT
TRBV3-1/TRBV3-2	TRBD1	TRBJ1-1	once	CASRDRPKGTEAFF	TGTGCCAGCAGGGACAGGCCTAAGGGCACTGAAGCTTTCTTT
TRBV19	TRBD1	TRBJ1-3	.	CASSIGTDGNTIYF	TGTGCCAGTAGTATTGGGACAGATGGAAACACCATATATTTT
TRBV2	.	TRBJ2-3	.	CASSDVTQYF	TGTGCCAGCAGTGACGTCACGCAGTATTTT
TRBV19	TRBD1	TRBJ1-2	.	CAAGQEGHYGYTF	TGTGCCGCGGGACAGGAGGGGCACTATGGCTACACCTTC
TRBV9	.	TRBJ1-3	.	CASSVGSGGGNTIYF	TGTGCCAGCAGCGTCGGGTCGGGGGGAGGAAACACCATATATTTT
TRBV9	.	TRBJ2-3	.	CASSVGGTDTQYF	TGTGCCAGCAGCGTAGGCGGCACAGATACGCAGTATTTT
TRBV5-4	.	TRBJ1-1	.	CASSFPVGRYTEAFF	TGTGCCAGCAGCTTCCCCGTTGGACGTTACACTGAAGCTTTCTTT
TRBV5-6	.	TRBJ1-3	.	CASSLDGLSGNTIYF	TGTGCCAGCAGCTTGGACGGTCTCTCTGGAAACACCATATATTTT
TRBV19	.	TRBJ1-3	.	CASTYSGNTIYF	TGTGCCAGTACGTACTCTGGAAACACCATATATTTT
TRBV6-2/TRBV6-3	TRBD1	TRBJ1-5	.	CASSQGAHQPQHF	TGTGCCAGCAGTCAGGGGGCTCACCAGCCCCAGCATTTT
TRBV27	.	TRBJ2-7	few	CASSRDGNYEQYF	TGTGCCAGCAGTCGGGACGGTAACTACGAGCAGTACTTC
TRBV10-3	.	TRBJ2-7	.	CAIKGTPGVPGQDPYEQYF	TGTGCCATCAAGGGGACCCCGGGAGTACCCGGCCAGGACCCCTACGAGCAGTACTTC
TRBV30	.	TRBJ2-7	.	CAWSMGLGGYEQYF	TGTGCCTGGAGTATGGGGTTAGGGGGCTACGAGCAGTACTTC
TRBV30	.	TRBJ2-3	.	CAWSPTDTQYF	TGTGCCTGGAGTCCCACAGATACGCAGTATTTT
TRBV27	TRBD2	TRBJ2-3	.	CASSPSGTSGRMGTDTQYF	TGTGCCAGCAGTCCCTCCGGGACTAGCGGGAGAATGGGCACAGATACGCAGTATTTT
TRBV5-1	.	TRBJ2-5	.	CASSFGVGQETQYF	TGCGCCAGCAGCTTTGGCGTGGGACAAGAGACCCAGTACTTC
TRBV19	.	TRBJ1-3	.	CASSLRLGDTIYF	TGTGCCAGTAGTCTTAGGCTCGGGGACACCATATATTTT
TRBV10-3	TRBD1	TRBJ1-1	.	CAIWDSSGRGAFF	TGTGCCATCTGGGACAGCTCCGGTAGAGGGGCTTTCTTT
TRBV21-1	.	TRBJ1-5	.	CARTGVGNQPQHF	TGTGCCAGGACAGGGGTAGGCAATCAGCCCCAGCATTTT
TRBV10-3	.	TRBJ2-5	.	CAISESPSQETQYF	TGTGCCATCAGTGAGTCCCCCTCACAAGAGACCCAGTACTTC
TRBV4-3	TRBD1	TRBJ1-2	.	CASSRFGQETGYTF	TGCGCCAGCAGCCGTTTCGGACAGGAGACTGGCTACACCTTC
TRBV25-1	.	TRBJ1-4	.	CASSERGQNNEKLFF	TGTGCCAGCAGTGAGAGGGGTCAGAATAATGAAAAACTGTTTTTT
TRBV11-2	.	TRBJ1-1	once	CASSLSTGGDAFF	TGTGCCAGCAGCTTAAGCACAGGCGGGGACGCTTTCTTT
TRBV19	.	TRBJ2-5	.	CASSTGVGETQYF	TGTGCCAGTAGTACAGGGGTAGGGGAGACCCAGTACTTC
TRBV7-2	.	TRBJ1-3	.	CASRDSGGNTIYF	TGTGCCAGCAGGGATTCGGGTGGAAACACCATATATTTT
TRBV5-1	.	TRBJ2-2	.	CASSLRDPNTGELFF	TGCGCCAGCAGCTTACGGGACCCGAACACCGGGGAGCTGTTTTTT
TRBV21-1	.	TRBJ2-2	.	CASSKGSGRAGELFF	TGTGCCAGCAGCAAAGGGTCCGGGCGCGCCGGGGAGCTGTTTTTT
TRBV11-2	.	TRBJ2-7	.	CASSEPYEQYF	TGTGCCAGCAGTGAGCCCTACGAGCAGTACTTC
TRBV19	.	TRBJ2-3	.	CASSSSKFSTDTQYF	TGTGCCAGTAGTTCATCGAAATTTAGCACAGATACGCAGTATTTT
TRBV6-5	.	TRBJ2-4	once	CASSFGGSLAKNIQYF	TGTGCCAGCAGTTTTGGAGGGAGTCTAGCCAAAAACATTCAGTACTTC
TRBV9	TRBD1	TRBJ1-3	.	CASSVAGGGNTIYF	TGTGCCAGCAGCGTAGCAGGGGGGGGAAACACCATATATTTT
TRBV30	TRBD1	TRBJ1-1	.	CAWSSGGGTEAFF	TGTGCCTGGAGTTCAGGGGGAGGTACTGAAGCTTTCTTT
TRBV15	TRBD1	TRBJ2-1	few	CATSWLGTGGYNEQFF	TGTGCCACCAGCTGGCTCGGGACAGGGGGCTACAATGAGCAGTTCTTC
TRBV7-8	TRBD1	TRBJ2-5	.	CASSNRQGTETQYF	TGTGCCAGCAGCAACCGACAGGGGACGGAGACCCAGTACTTC
TRBV19	.	TRBJ1-2	.	CASSIVGAEYGYTF	TGTGCCAGTAGTATAGTGGGGGCCGAGTATGGCTACACCTTC